The clone carrying this T cell receptor (beta chain) was seen at least ten times. TCR beta CDR3 sequences were amplified from RNA transcripts. First-round RT-PCR of the TCR CDR3 relied on the HTBI primer set. One entry per CDR3 protein results from TCRdb running MiXCR on the multiplex PCR reads. There are a few hundred thousand distinct CDR3 sequences in the sample; about 15% occur only once, and 30% lies in the top ten. CDR1 is SNHLY, CDR2 FYNNEI, per germline. Trimming cost V 6 bases and J 4 bases; bases outside gene matches: 9. The CDR3 is 15 residues long. This record comes from a study of T cells in Graves' hyperthyroidism and ophthalmopathy.

Specimen: blood. V gene TRBV2 combines with J gene TRBJ1-1; 9 bases are shared with TRBD1. The TCR was taken from a woman in her fifties or sixties with Graves' hyperthyroidism that later progressed to Graves' ophthalmopathy. The CDR3, as DNA: TGTGCCAGCAGGGAGATACAGGGGGCAGGCACTGAAGCTTTCTTT. Residues: CASREIQGAGTEAFF.